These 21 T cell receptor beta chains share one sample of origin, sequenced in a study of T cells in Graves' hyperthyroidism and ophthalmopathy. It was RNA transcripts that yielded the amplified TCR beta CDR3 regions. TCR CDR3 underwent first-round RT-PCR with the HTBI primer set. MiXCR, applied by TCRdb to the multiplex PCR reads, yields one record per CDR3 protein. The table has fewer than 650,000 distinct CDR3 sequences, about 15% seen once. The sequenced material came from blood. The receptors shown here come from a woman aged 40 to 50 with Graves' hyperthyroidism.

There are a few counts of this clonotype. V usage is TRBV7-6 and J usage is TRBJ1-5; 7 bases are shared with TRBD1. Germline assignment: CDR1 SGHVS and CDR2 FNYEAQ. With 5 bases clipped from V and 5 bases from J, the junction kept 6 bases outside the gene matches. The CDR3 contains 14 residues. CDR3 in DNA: TGTGCCAGCAGCCGCACAGGGGAAGATCAGCCCCAGCATTTT. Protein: CASSRTGEDQPQHF.

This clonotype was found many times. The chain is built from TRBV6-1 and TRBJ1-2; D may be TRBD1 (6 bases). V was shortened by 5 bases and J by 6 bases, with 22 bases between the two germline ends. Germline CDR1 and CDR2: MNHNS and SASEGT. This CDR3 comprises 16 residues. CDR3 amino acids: CASSYPIPQGLNGYTF. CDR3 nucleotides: TGTGCCAGCAGTTACCCGATACCACAGGGTCTGAATGGCTACACCTTC.

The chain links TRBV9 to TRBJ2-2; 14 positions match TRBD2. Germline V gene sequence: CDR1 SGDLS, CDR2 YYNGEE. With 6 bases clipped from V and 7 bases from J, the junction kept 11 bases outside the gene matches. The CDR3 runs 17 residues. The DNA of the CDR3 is TGTGCCAGCACCGAAACGGCAGGACTAGCGGGAGGCGGGGAGCTGTTTTTT. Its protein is CASTETAGLAGGGELFF.

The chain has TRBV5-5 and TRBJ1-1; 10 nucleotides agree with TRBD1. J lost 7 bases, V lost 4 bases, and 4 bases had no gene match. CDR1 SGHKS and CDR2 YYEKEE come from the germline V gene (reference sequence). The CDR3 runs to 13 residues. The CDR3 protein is CASSKGQGSEAFF. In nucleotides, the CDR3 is TGTGCCAGCAGCAAGGGACAGGGGAGTGAAGCTTTCTTT.

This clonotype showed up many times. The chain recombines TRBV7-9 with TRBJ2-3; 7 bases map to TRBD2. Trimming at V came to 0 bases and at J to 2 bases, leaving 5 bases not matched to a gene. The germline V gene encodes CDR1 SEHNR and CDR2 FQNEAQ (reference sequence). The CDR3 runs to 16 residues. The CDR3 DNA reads TGTGCCAGCAGCTTAGCGAGAGCGGGGCCCACAGATACGCAGTATTTT. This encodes CASSLARAGPTDTQYF.

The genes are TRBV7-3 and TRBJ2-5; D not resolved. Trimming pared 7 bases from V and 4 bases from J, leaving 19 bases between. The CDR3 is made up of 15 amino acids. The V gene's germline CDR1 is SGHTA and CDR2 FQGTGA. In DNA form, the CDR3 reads TGTGCCAGCACCTCGCGAGACAAGCATCGAGAGACCCAGTACTTC. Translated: CASTSRDKHRETQYF.

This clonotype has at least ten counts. CDR3 amino acids: CASSLTGTVRATEAFF. The CDR3, as DNA: TGTGCCAGCAGTTTGACCGGGACAGTCAGGGCTACTGAAGCTTTCTTT. The chain has TRBV28 and TRBJ1-1, with 7 bases fitting TRBD1. Germline loops: CDR1 MDHEN, CDR2 SYDVKM. This CDR3 has 16 residues. With 3 bases clipped from V and 5 bases from J, the junction kept 12 bases outside the gene matches.

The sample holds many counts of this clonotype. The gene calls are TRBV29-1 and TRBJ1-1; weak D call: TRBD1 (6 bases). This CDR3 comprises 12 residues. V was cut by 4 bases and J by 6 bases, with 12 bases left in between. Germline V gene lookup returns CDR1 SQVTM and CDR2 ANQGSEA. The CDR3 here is CSVANREAEAFF. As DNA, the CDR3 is TGCAGCGTTGCGAACAGGGAAGCTGAAGCTTTCTTT.

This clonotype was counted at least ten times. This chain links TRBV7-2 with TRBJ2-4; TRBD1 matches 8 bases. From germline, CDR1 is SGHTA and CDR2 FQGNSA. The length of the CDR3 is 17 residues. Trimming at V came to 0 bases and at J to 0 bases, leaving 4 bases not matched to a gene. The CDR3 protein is CASSLATGVGAKNIQYF. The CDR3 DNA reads TGTGCCAGCAGCTTAGCGACAGGGGTGGGAGCCAAAAACATTCAGTACTTC. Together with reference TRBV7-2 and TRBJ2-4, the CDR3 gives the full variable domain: GAGVSQSPSNKVTEKGKDVELRCDPISGHTALYWYRQSLGQGLEFLIYFQGNSAPDKSGLPSDRFSAERTGGSVSTLTIQRTQQEDSAVYLCASSLATGVGAKNIQYFGAGTRLSVL.

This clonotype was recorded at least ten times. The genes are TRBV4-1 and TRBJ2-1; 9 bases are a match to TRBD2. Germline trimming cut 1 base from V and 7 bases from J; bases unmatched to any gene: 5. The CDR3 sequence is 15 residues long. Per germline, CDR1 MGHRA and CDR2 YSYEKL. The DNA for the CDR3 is TGCGCCAGCAGCCAAGCGGCGGGAGGGCTTAATGAGCAGTTCTTC. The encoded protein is CASSQAAGGLNEQFF.

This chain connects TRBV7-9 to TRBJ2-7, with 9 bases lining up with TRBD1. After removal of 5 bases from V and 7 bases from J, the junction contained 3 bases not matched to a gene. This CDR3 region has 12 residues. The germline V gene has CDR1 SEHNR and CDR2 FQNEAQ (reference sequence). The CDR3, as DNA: TGTGCCAGCAGCAAGGACAGGGGTGAGCAGTACTTC. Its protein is CASSKDRGEQYF.

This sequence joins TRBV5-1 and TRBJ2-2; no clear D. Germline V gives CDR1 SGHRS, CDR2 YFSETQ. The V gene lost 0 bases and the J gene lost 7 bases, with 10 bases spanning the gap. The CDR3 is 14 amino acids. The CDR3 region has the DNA TGCGCCAGCAGCTTGGGCCAGGATGACGGGGAGCTGTTTTTT. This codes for CASSLGQDDGELFF.

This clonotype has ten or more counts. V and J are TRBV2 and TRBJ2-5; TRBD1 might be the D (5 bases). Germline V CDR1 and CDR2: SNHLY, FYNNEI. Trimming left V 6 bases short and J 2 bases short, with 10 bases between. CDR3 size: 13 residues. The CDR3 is CASRVGLQETQYF. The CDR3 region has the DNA TGTGCCAGCAGGGTGGGGCTTCAAGAGACCCAGTACTTC.

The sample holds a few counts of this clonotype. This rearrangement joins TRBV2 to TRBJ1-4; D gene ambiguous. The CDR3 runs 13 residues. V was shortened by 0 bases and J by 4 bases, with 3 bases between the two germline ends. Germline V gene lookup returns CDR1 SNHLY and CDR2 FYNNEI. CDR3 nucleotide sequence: TGTGCCAGCAGTGAAGCCTTTAATGAAAAACTGTTTTTT. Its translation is CASSEAFNEKLFF. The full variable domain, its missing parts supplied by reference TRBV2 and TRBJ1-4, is EPEVTQTPSHQVTQMGQEVILRCVPISNHLYFYWYRQILGQKVEFLVSFYNNEISEKSEIFDDQFSVERPDGSNFTLKIRSTKLEDSAMYFCASSEAFNEKLFFGSGTQLSVL.

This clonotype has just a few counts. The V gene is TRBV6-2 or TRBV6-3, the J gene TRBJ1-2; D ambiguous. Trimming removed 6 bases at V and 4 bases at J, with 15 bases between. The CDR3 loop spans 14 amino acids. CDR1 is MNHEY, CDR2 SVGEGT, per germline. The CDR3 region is CASSLLTQSYGYTF. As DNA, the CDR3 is TGTGCCAGCAGCCTCTTGACACAGAGCTATGGCTACACCTTC.

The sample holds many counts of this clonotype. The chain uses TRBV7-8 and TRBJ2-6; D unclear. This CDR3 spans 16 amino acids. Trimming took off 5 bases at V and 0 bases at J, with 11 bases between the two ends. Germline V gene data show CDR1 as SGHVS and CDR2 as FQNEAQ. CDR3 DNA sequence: TGTGCCAGCAGCCCGCGACGGGCCTCTGGGGCCAACGTCCTGACTTTC. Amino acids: CASSPRRASGANVLTF.

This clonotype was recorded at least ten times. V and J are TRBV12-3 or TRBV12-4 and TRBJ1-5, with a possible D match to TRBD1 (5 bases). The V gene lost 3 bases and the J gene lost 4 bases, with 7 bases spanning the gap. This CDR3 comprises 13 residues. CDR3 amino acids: CASSFGGNQPQHF. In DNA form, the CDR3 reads TGTGCCAGCAGTTTTGGGGGGAATCAGCCCCAGCATTTT.

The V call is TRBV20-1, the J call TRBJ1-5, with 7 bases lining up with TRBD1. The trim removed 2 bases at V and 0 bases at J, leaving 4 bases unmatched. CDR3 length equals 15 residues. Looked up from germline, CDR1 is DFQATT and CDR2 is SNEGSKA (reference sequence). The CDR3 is CSARQGENSNQPQHF. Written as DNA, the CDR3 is TGCAGTGCTAGACAGGGGGAAAATAGCAATCAGCCCCAGCATTTT.

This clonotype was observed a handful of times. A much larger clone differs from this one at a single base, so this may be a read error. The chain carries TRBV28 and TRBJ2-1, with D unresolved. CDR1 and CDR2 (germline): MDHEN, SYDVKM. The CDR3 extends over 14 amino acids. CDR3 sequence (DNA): TGTGCCAGCAGTTTAGGGCGGAGCTACAATGGGCAGTTCTTC. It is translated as CASSLGRSYNGQFF.

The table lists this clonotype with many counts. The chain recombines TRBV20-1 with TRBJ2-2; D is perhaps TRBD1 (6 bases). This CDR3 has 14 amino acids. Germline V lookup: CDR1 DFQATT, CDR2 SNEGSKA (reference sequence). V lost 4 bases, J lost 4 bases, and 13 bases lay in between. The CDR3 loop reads CSATRGTGTGELFF. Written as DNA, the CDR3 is TGCAGTGCTACCAGGGGTACTGGCACCGGGGAGCTGTTTTTT.

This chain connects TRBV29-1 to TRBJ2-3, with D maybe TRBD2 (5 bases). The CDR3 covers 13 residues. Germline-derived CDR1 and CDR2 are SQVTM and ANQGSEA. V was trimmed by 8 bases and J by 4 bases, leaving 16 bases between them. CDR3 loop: CSLQRVSADTQYF. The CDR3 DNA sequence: TGCAGCCTTCAACGGGTTAGCGCAGATACGCAGTATTTT.